The subject of this entry is one TCR beta chain. The data belong to a study of control samples from healthy donors and cancer patients. Generated by immunoSEQ multiplex PCR, the TCRdb table keeps only in-frame clones and is missing some. Among 55,000 to 85,000 clones, about 90% were seen once, and the ten largest hold 2% to 2.5%. The CDR3 runs 16 residues. The V segment lost 2 bases and the J segment 5 bases; nucleotides outside the gene matches: 7. The germline V gene has CDR1 LGHNA and CDR2 YNFKEQ. The chain is built from TRBV4-2 and TRBJ1-1; 11 positions agree with TRBD1. Sequenced: PBMCs. This TCR was sampled from a woman in her 50s with head and neck cancer. CDR3 in DNA: TGTGCCAGCAGCCAACGCTCGGACAGGGGGCGAACTGAAGCTTTCTTT. This gives the protein CASSQRSDRGRTEAFF.